A single sample gave rise to the 30 T cell receptor beta chains below, sequenced in a study of blood T cell repertoires in COVID-19 (dated by TCRdb to 2018 to 2020). Library preparation employed the immunoSEQ multiplex PCR assay. The table comes from immuneACCESS by way of TCRdb, which keeps in-frame sequences with V and J called. Part of the clones is missing from these tables; in studies checked, under half for an unresolved V gene and the rest for unknown reasons. The sample table shows tens of thousands of clones, and approximately 80% are seen once. The biggest ten clones account for more than 15% of the sample. Input material: peripheral blood. The receptors shown here come from a man aged 25-45 years with COVID-19, enrolled during active disease.

V usage is TRBV30 and J usage is TRBJ1-2, with D hard to call. Germline V gene lookup returns CDR1 GTSNPN and CDR2 SVGIG (reference sequence). Trimming shortened V by 0 bases and J by 4 bases, and 9 bases separated the two germline ends. The CDR3 has 13 residues. The CDR3 protein is CAWSVRRGYGYTF. The CDR3 DNA follows: TGTGCCTGGAGTGTTCGTCGGGGCTATGGCTACACCTTC.

This clone showed up just a few times. Compared with germline, one end of the junction differs, possibly owing to a read error. The chain is built from TRBV27 and TRBJ2-1; 11 nucleotides align to TRBD2. The CDR3 totals 16 residues. Germline V lookup: CDR1 MNHEY, CDR2 SMNVEV (reference sequence). CDR3 coding DNA: TGTGCCAGCAGTCTATCCCCGGGACTAGCGGCCAATGAGCAGTTCTTC. Translating gives CASSLSPGLAANEQFF.

This clone showed up just a few times. The chain couples TRBV6-1 to TRBJ1-2; possibly TRBD1 for D (6 bases). Germline CDR1 and CDR2: MNHNS and SASEGT. The CDR3 spans 14 residues. V was pared by 1 base and J by 8 bases, with 14 bases between. CDR3 DNA sequence: TGTGCCAGCAGTGAAGGGGTGGGGGCTAGGGGCTACACCTTC. It encodes CASSEGVGARGYTF.

V is TRBV15 and J is TRBJ2-5; the D gene is possibly TRBD2 (6 bases). Germline CDR1 reads LNHNV; CDR2 reads YYDKDF (reference sequence). V was cut by 5 bases and J by 5 bases, with 9 bases left in between. This CDR3 has 12 residues. Here the CDR3 DNA reads TGTGCCACCAGCGCGGGGTACGAGACCCAGTACTTC. It translates to CATSAGYETQYF.

Only one count was recorded for this clone. The same CDR3 can be traced to other DNA sequences in this sample. The rearrangement links TRBV11-3 to TRBJ2-2, with D tentatively TRBD2 (7 bases). The germline V gene encodes CDR1 SGHNT and CDR2 YENEEA. The CDR3 is 18 residues long. Trimming pared 4 bases from V and 0 bases from J, leaving 18 bases between. CDR3 sequence reads: CASSSRRGGPSNTGELFF. Here the CDR3 DNA reads TGTGCCAGCAGCTCGCGCAGGGGAGGGCCTTCGAACACCGGGGAGCTGTTTTTT.

The rearrangement uses TRBV5-1 and TRBJ2-1, with a possible D match to TRBD2 (5 bases). The CDR3 is 14 amino acids. Germline CDR1 reads SGHRS; CDR2 reads YFSETQ. The germline V and J ends were trimmed by 0 bases and 10 bases, with 14 bases remaining between them. The DNA of the CDR3 is TGCGCCAGCAGCTTGGCCGGCGGGTACCACGAGCAGTTCTTC. Amino acid sequence: CASSLAGGYHEQFF.

Comment on this clone: One end of the junction varies from germline; a read error may be responsible. V gene TRBV4-1 combines with J gene TRBJ1-2, with D possibly being TRBD1 (6 bases). Germline CDR1 is MGHRA and CDR2 is YSYEKL. CDR3 length: 16 residues. The CDR3 nucleotides read TGCGCCAGCAGCCAAGTGGAAGGACAGCCTAATTATGGCTACACCTTC. It translates to CASSQVEGQPNYGYTF.

The CDR3 sequence is CASSLPGQGSEKLFF. The CDR3 bases are TGTGCCAGCAGCTTACCGGGACAGGGTTCAGAAAAACTGTTTTTT. This chain links TRBV5-4 with TRBJ1-4; 9 bases map to TRBD1. The CDR3 runs 15 residues. Trimming cost V 2 bases and J 8 bases; bases outside gene matches: 7. Germline V gene sequence: CDR1 SGHNT, CDR2 YYREEE (reference sequence).

The chain links TRBV6-5 to TRBJ2-7, with no clear D. The V gene lost 2 bases and the J gene lost 7 bases, with 12 bases spanning the gap. CDR1 is MNHEY, CDR2 SVGAGI, per germline. This CDR3 is built from 13 residues. CDR3 protein: CASSYHLLGEQYF. CDR3 DNA sequence: TGTGCCAGCAGTTACCATCTCCTCGGGGAGCAGTACTTC.

The J gene is TRBJ1-1, the V gene TRBV28; maybe TRBD1 (6 bases). Germline assignment: CDR1 MDHEN and CDR2 SYDVKM. The CDR3 totals 14 residues. V dropped 10 bases and J dropped 6 bases, with 21 bases sitting between them. As DNA, the CDR3 is TGTGCCACGCAAGGGGGGGGCGTAAGCTCTGAAGCTTTCTTT. The encoded protein is CATQGGGVSSEAFF.

The chain combines TRBV5-6 with TRBJ1-4; weak D call: TRBD1 (5 bases). CDR1 SGHDT and CDR2 YYEEEE come from the germline V gene. This CDR3 spans 14 amino acids. Trimming took off 4 bases at V and 7 bases at J, with 14 bases between the two ends. In nucleotides, the CDR3 is TGTGCCAGCAGCCAAAGGGGTGGTGGTGAAAAACTGTTTTTT. Translated, it gives CASSQRGGGEKLFF.

This chain joins TRBV27 and TRBJ2-7; 7 bases map to TRBD2. With V trimmed by 3 bases and J by 4 bases, 6 bases remained unmatched. The V gene's germline CDR1 is MNHEY and CDR2 SMNVEV (reference sequence). The CDR3 runs 14 residues. CDR3 coding DNA: TGTGCCAGCAGTTTCCACGGGACTATGTACGAGCAGTACTTC. Protein sequence: CASSFHGTMYEQYF.

This clone was detected only a few times. This chain links TRBV7-7 with TRBJ2-5; D may be TRBD2 (6 bases). Trimming left V 5 bases short and J 1 base short, with 8 bases between. The length of the CDR3 is 13 residues. CDR1 and CDR2 (germline): SSHAT, FNYEAQ (reference sequence). The CDR3: CASSTGLQETQYF. In DNA form, the CDR3 reads TGTGCCAGCAGCACGGGACTCCAAGAGACCCAGTACTTC. Supplemented by reference TRBV7-7 and TRBJ2-5, the full variable domain reads GAGVSQSPRYKVTKRGQDVTLRCDPISSHATLYWYQQALGQGPEFLTYFNYEAQPDKSGLPSDRFSAERPEGSISTLTIQRTEQRDSAMYRCASSTGLQETQYFGPGTRLLVL.

The CDR3 region has the DNA TGCGCCAGCAGCTTGTATGGCCCGAACACTGAAGCTTTCTTT. Translated: CASSLYGPNTEAFF. The chain uses TRBV5-1 and TRBJ1-1, with no clear D. The germline gives CDR1 SGHRS, CDR2 YFSETQ. The CDR3 is 14 amino acids. Trimming removed 1 base from V and 1 base from J, with 8 bases in between.

This clone was detected a few times. The chain joins TRBV12-3 or TRBV12-4 to TRBJ1-1; no clear D gene. This CDR3 comprises 13 residues. Trimming took off 5 bases at V and 0 bases at J, with 7 bases between the two ends. The CDR3 DNA follows: TGTGCCAGCAGTAGCAGGATGAACACTGAAGCTTTCTTT. This translates into CASSSRMNTEAFF.

This chain connects TRBV20-1 to TRBJ2-5; D remains unclear. V was pared by 3 bases and J by 2 bases, with 4 bases between. The CDR3 is made up of 11 amino acids. Germline CDR1 is DFQATT and CDR2 is SNEGSKA (reference sequence). CDR3 DNA sequence: TGCAGTGCTAGTTTACAAGAGACCCAGTACTTC. It is translated as CSASLQETQYF.

The chain recombines TRBV18 with TRBJ2-5, with D uncertain. CDR3 length: 14 residues. Between the trimmed V and J ends, which lost 2 bases and 3 bases, there was a span of 10 bases. Looked up from germline, CDR1 is KGHSH and CDR2 is LQKENI. CDR3 in DNA: TGTGCCAGCTCACCATCAAACCAGAAAGAGACCCAGTACTTC. Translation gives CASSPSNQKETQYF.

The chain links TRBV3-1 (or the pseudogene TRBV3-2) to TRBJ2-1; 7 positions agree with TRBD2. The V and J ends lost 1 base and 4 bases, in that order; junction bases with no gene match: 10. The CDR3 totals 17 residues. Germline CDR1 LGHDT, CDR2 YNNKEL (reference sequence). The CDR3 nucleotides are TGTGCCAGCAGCCAAGGAGGAACGGGAGGCTGGTACAATGAGCAGTTCTTC. Translated: CASSQGGTGGWYNEQFF.

The table lists this clone with many counts. V is TRBV28 and J is TRBJ1-5; 9 bases are a match to TRBD1. The CDR3 is 15 amino acids. With 6 bases clipped from V and 2 bases from J, the junction kept 5 bases outside the gene matches. Germline values: CDR1 MDHEN, CDR2 SYDVKM. CDR3 loop: CASSPNRGRNQPQHF. CDR3 in DNA: TGTGCCAGCAGCCCCAACAGGGGGCGCAATCAGCCCCAGCATTTT.

The V call is TRBV6-2 or TRBV6-3, the J call TRBJ2-7, with D possibly matching TRBD1 (10 bases). Germline CDR1 MNHEY, CDR2 SVGEGT. V gave up 5 bases and J gave up 5 bases, with 19 bases separating them. The CDR3 runs 15 residues. The CDR3 here is CASSLAGQGRHEQYF. The CDR3 DNA reads as TGTGCCAGCAGTCTAGCGGGACAGGGGAGGCACGAGCAGTACTTC.

This clone is a singleton in its sample. The chain is built from TRBV2 and TRBJ2-3, with D unresolved. Trimming cost V 7 bases and J 0 bases, with 14 bases left between them. Germline loops: CDR1 SNHLY, CDR2 FYNNEI. This CDR3 has 15 amino acids. The CDR3 here is CASTQDAGSTDTQYF. DNA for the CDR3: TGTGCCAGCACCCAAGATGCCGGTAGCACAGATACGCAGTATTTT.

The chain links TRBV4-2 to TRBJ2-1, with 11 bases aligning to TRBD2. The CDR3 length is 21 residues. The V segment lost 4 bases and the J segment 0 bases; nucleotides outside the gene matches: 17. The germline gives CDR1 LGHNA, CDR2 YNFKEQ. The CDR3 loop reads CASSLKQGATSGALSYNEQFF. The CDR3 coding sequence is TGTGCCAGCAGCCTTAAACAGGGGGCGACTAGCGGGGCCCTCTCCTACAATGAGCAGTTCTTC.

This rearrangement joins TRBV4-1 to TRBJ2-3; 9 bases are shared with TRBD2. Germline V gene data show CDR1 as MGHRA and CDR2 as YSYEKL. The junction had 6 bases not matched to a gene; V was cut back by 1 base and J by 1 base. The CDR3 length is 17 residues. The CDR3 DNA follows: TGCGCCAGCAGCCAAGTGTTTCGGACTAGCGGCACAGATACGCAGTATTTT. Translated: CASSQVFRTSGTDTQYF.

The chain employs TRBV6-5 and TRBJ2-3; TRBD1 matches at 7 bases. The CDR3 totals 13 residues. Germline CDR1 is MNHEY and CDR2 is SVGAGI. V dropped 8 bases and J dropped 2; count of bases not matched to a gene: 4. The CDR3: CASADRATDTQYF. In DNA form, the CDR3 reads TGTGCCAGCGCCGACAGGGCCACAGATACGCAGTATTTT.

This rearrangement joins TRBV24-1 to TRBJ1-1, with TRBD1 as a possible D gene (5 bases). Germline V gives CDR1 KGHDR, CDR2 SFDVKD. The V end was cut by 6 bases, the J end by 8 bases, with 15 bases between. This CDR3 has 13 residues. The CDR3 DNA sequence: TGTGCCACCAGTAATGTGGGCGGACACGAAGCTTTCTTT. As protein: CATSNVGGHEAFF.

The rearrangement uses TRBV3-1 (or the pseudogene TRBV3-2) and TRBJ2-1, with TRBD1 matching 9 bases. Trimming cost V 3 bases and J 4 bases; bases outside gene matches: 16. The CDR3 runs to 19 residues. Germline V CDR1 and CDR2: LGHDT, YNNKEL (reference sequence). DNA for the CDR3: TGTGCCAGCAGCCAGACAGTCATGGAGGGACAGGGAATATACAATGAGCAGTTCTTC. Its protein product is CASSQTVMEGQGIYNEQFF.

The CDR3 spells CASSVTGQWSGELFF. The CDR3 bases are TGCGCCAGCAGCGTGACAGGGCAATGGTCCGGGGAGCTGTTTTTT. This chain connects TRBV5-1 to TRBJ2-2; 7 bases map to TRBD1. The V gene's germline CDR1 is SGHRS and CDR2 YFSETQ. V was clipped by 4 bases and J by 6 bases; unmatched bases: 9. This CDR3 spans 15 amino acids.

This chain connects TRBV7-8 to TRBJ1-1; no clear D gene. Germline V CDR1 and CDR2: SGHVS, FQNEAQ. Trimming took 1 base from V and 1 from J, leaving 7 bases between them. This CDR3 spans 14 amino acids. The CDR3: CASSLGHSNTEAFF. Written as DNA, the CDR3 is TGTGCCAGCAGCTTAGGACACTCGAACACTGAAGCTTTCTTT.

The chain links TRBV5-4 to TRBJ1-1; D ambiguous. This CDR3 has 13 amino acids. CDR1 and CDR2 (germline): SGHNT, YYREEE (reference sequence). V was pared by 3 bases and J by 3 bases, with 9 bases between. The CDR3 DNA follows: TGTGCCAGCAGCTCGGAGACGTACACTGAAGCTTTCTTT. It encodes CASSSETYTEAFF.

This clone was counted between two and nine times. The V gene is TRBV18, the J gene TRBJ2-5; 12 bases fit TRBD2. The length of the CDR3 is 14 residues. Germline CDR1 is KGHSH and CDR2 is LQKENI. V dropped 6 bases and J dropped 4; count of bases not matched to a gene: 3. CDR3 sequence reads: CASSQTSGRETQYF. The DNA of the CDR3 is TGTGCCAGCTCGCAGACTAGCGGGAGAGAGACCCAGTACTTC.